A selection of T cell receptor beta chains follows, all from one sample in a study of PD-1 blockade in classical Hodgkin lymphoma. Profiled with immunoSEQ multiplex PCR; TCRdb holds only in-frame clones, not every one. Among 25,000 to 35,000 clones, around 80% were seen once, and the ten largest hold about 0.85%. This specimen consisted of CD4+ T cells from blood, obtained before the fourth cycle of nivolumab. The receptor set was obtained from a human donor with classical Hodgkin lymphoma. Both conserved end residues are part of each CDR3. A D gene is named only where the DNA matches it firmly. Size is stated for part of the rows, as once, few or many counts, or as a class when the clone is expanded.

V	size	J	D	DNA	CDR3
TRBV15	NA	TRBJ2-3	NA	TGTGCCACCAGCAGAGGAATACCCTCAGATACGCAGTATTTT	CATSRGIPSDTQYF
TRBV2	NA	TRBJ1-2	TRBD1	TGTGCCAGCAGTGTAAGGGGGCCAAGTGGCTACACCTTC	CASSVRGPSGYTF
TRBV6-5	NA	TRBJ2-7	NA	TGTGCCAGCAGTTACCACCCCGGGACCCCCTACGAGCAGTACTTC	CASSYHPGTPYEQYF
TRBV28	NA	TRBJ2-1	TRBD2	TGTGCCAGCAGTTTGGCGGGGGGCCATCGTTTAGAGCAGTTCTTC	CASSLAGGHRLEQFF
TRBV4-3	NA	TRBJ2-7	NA	TGCGCCAGCAGCCAAGGTCATCTCACGTCCTACGAGCAGTACTTC	CASSQGHLTSYEQYF
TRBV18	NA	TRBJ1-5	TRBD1	TGTGCCAGCTCACCATCCCCGACAGGGGAGGCTCAGCCCCAGCATTTT	CASSPSPTGEAQPQHF
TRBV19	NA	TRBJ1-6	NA	TGTGCCAGTAGTCCGCGGGGGGAGGATTCACCCCTCCACTTT	CASSPRGEDSPLHF
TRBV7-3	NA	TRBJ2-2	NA	TGTGCCAGCAGCCCGGGACCCACGAACACCGGGGAGCTGTTTTTT	CASSPGPTNTGELFF
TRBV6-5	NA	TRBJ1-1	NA	TGTGCCAGCAGTTATGATAAAGGGTTAATGAACACTGAAGCTTTCTTT	CASSYDKGLMNTEAFF
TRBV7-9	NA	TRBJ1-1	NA	TGTGCCAGCAGACGAGAGAGGGCTGGGAACACTGAAGCTTTCTTT	CASRRERAGNTEAFF
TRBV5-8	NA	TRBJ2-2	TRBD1	TGTGCCAGCAGCCGCCGGACAGGGCCCTCCGGGGAGCTGTTTTTT	CASSRRTGPSGELFF
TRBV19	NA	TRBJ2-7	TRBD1	TGTGCCAGTAGTACCCCCGGGACAGGGTCCTACGAGCAGTACTTC	CASSTPGTGSYEQYF
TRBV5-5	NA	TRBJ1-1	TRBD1	TGTGCCAGCAGCCGACAGGGGAACACTGAAGCTTTCTTT	CASSRQGNTEAFF
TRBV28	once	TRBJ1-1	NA	TGTGCCAGCAGTTTATTACGTCGCAACACTGAAGCTTTCTTT	CASSLLRRNTEAFF
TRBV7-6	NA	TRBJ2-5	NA	TGTGCCAGCAGCTCCTCGCTTTATACAATACAAGAGACCCAGTACTTC	CASSSSLYTIQETQYF
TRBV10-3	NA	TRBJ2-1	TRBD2	TGTGCCATCAGTGGTTTTGGGGGGGAACTAAACAATGAGCAGTTCTTC	CAISGFGGELNNEQFF
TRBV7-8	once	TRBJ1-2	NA	TGTGCCAGCAGCAGACGGGACACCCAACATGGCTACACCTTC	CASSRRDTQHGYTF
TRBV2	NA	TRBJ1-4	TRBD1	TGTGCCAGCAGTTCCGACAGGGTGGCTGCCTTTAATGAAAAACTGTTTTTT	CASSSDRVAAFNEKLFF
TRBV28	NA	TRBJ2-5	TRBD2	TGTGCCAGCAGAACTAGCGGGGGCCGGGAGACCCAGTACTTC	CASRTSGGRETQYF
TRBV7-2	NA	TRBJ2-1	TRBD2	TGTGCCAGCAGCCTATATAGCGGGGGAAACAATGAGCAGTTCTTC	CASSLYSGGNNEQFF
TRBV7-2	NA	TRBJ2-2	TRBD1	TGTGCCAGCAGCTATCGGACAGGTTCAGGGGGGGAGCTGTTTTTT	CASSYRTGSGGELFF
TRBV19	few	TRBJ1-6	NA	TGTGCCAGTACCTTACAAGCCGACTATAATTCACCCCTCCACTTT	CASTLQADYNSPLHF
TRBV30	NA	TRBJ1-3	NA	TGTGCCGGACGTTTCTCTGGAAACACCATATATTTT	CAGRFSGNTIYF
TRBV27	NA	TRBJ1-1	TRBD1	TGTGCCAGCAGTTTCGTGACAGGGGGCGCGTTCACTGAAGCTTTCTTT	CASSFVTGGAFTEAFF
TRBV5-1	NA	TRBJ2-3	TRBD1	TGCGCCAGCAGTTTGGACAGGGTAACAGATACGCAGTATTTT	CASSLDRVTDTQYF
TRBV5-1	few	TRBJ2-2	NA	TGCGCCAGCAGCTTGGCCGGGACAACGAACACCGGGGAGCTGTTTTTT	CASSLAGTTNTGELFF